The 21 T cell receptor beta chains given below trace back to one sample, sequenced in a study of T-cell memory formation after mild COVID-19 (dated by TCRdb to the early 2020s). The library was prepared using 5' RACE. For sequencing, an Illumina NovaSeq 6000 was employed. Through fastp at Q25 and MiXCR, TCRdb rebuilt clones from the public reads, retaining in-frame beta chains. Each entry merges the rows of one CDR3 protein and shows their most common DNA and genes. The sample table lists hundreds of thousands of distinct CDR3 sequences, about 25% of them with a count of one. The ten largest clones add up to roughly 13% of the sample. Sequences were obtained from PBMCs or a T cell subset sorted from them (not recorded which). Receptors originate from an adult woman who had mild COVID-19 (a few samples of this study predate the infection). The sample titles of this study are shuffled in the database, so cell type and time point are left out; the donor was told from shared clones.

This chain connects TRBV20-1 to TRBJ2-4; D might be TRBD2 (5 bases). Trimming took 0 bases from V and 3 from J, leaving 9 bases between them. Looked up from germline, CDR1 is DFQATT and CDR2 is SNEGSKA (reference sequence). The CDR3 length is 14 residues. The CDR3 protein is CSARDRRLKNIQYF. DNA for the CDR3: TGCAGTGCTAGAGATCGGAGGCTCAAAAACATTCAGTACTTC.

At least ten counts were recorded for this clonotype. J is TRBJ1-6 and V is TRBV27, with 9 positions matching TRBD1. Looked up from germline, CDR1 is MNHEY and CDR2 is SMNVEV (reference sequence). The trim removed 5 bases at V and 2 bases at J, leaving 7 bases unmatched. This CDR3 contains 17 residues. The CDR3 loop reads CASSPGQGFAYNSPLHF. The CDR3 DNA is TGTGCCAGCAGTCCGGGACAGGGTTTTGCCTATAATTCACCCCTCCACTTT.

The gene calls are TRBV6-5 and TRBJ1-1; 11 bases fit TRBD1. Germline V gene data show CDR1 as MNHEY and CDR2 as SVGAGI. With 4 bases clipped from V and 7 bases from J, the junction kept 8 bases outside the gene matches. This CDR3 comprises 15 residues. CDR3 in DNA: TGTGCCAGCAGTTTGGGGACAGGGGGAGGAAGTGAAGCTTTCTTT. Translated, it gives CASSLGTGGGSEAFF.

This clonotype came up a few times. A junction end diverges from the germline sequence, so it may reflect a read error. This chain links TRBV12-3 or TRBV12-4 with TRBJ1-1, with 8 bases aligning to TRBD1. CDR3 length: 15 amino acids. CDR3 protein: CASSLGTGPNIEAFF. In DNA form, the CDR3 reads TGTGCCAGCAGTTTGGGGACAGGACCCAACATTGAAGCTTTCTTT.

The DNA for the CDR3 is TGTGCCACCTCCGAGGAAGCTTTCTTT. It specifies CATSEEAFF. The J gene is TRBJ1-1, the V gene TRBV24-1; no firm D call. The CDR3 spans 9 residues. The germline gives CDR1 KGHDR, CDR2 SFDVKD. The ends were cut back, 9 bases at V and 8 bases at J, with 6 bases in the middle.

The chain joins TRBV6-1 to TRBJ1-6; 7 bases fit TRBD1. The V and J ends lost 5 bases and 0 bases, in that order; junction bases with no gene match: 4. The V gene's germline CDR1 is MNHNS and CDR2 SASEGT. The CDR3 runs to 16 residues. The CDR3 sequence is CASSQGVFSYNSPLHF. CDR3 nucleotide sequence: TGTGCCAGCAGTCAGGGGGTATTCTCCTATAATTCACCCCTCCACTTT.

This rearrangement joins TRBV13 to TRBJ2-7; possibly TRBD1 or TRBD2 for D (5 bases each). There are 14 residues in the CDR3. The germline V gene has CDR1 PRHDT and CDR2 FYEKMQ (reference sequence). Trimming cost V 8 bases and J 2 bases, with 16 bases left between them. The CDR3 sequence: CASSRDGGTYEQYF. CDR3 bases: TGTGCCAGCTCCCGGGACGGAGGTACCTACGAGCAGTACTTC. Full variable domain (outside the CDR3, taken from reference TRBV13 and TRBJ2-7): AAGVIQSPRHLIKEKRETATLKCYPIPRHDTVYWYQQGPGQDPQFLISFYEKMQSDKGSIPDRFSAQQFSDYHSELNMSSLELGDSALYFCASSRDGGTYEQYFGPGTRLTVT.

This clonotype was observed a handful of times. The rearrangement uses TRBV7-2 and TRBJ1-2, with 11 positions matching TRBD1. Trimming cost V 2 bases and J 6 bases; bases outside gene matches: 5. The CDR3 totals 15 residues. Germline V CDR1 and CDR2: SGHTA, FQGNSA. The CDR3 nucleotides read TGTGCCAGCAGCTTATTCAGGACAGGGGGCGATGGCTACACCTTC. As protein: CASSLFRTGGDGYTF.

V gene TRBV7-2 combines with J gene TRBJ2-5; 8 bases line up with TRBD2. Trimming removed 1 base from V and 0 bases from J; junction bases left unmatched: 7. The germline V gene has CDR1 SGHTA and CDR2 FQGNSA. The CDR3 runs to 17 residues. The CDR3 nucleotides read TGTGCCAGCAGCTTAGTCCAGCCGGGAGGGTACCAAGAGACCCAGTACTTC. It encodes CASSLVQPGGYQETQYF.

The gene calls are TRBV27 and TRBJ1-5; D remains ambiguous. The V end was cut by 6 bases, the J end by 4 bases, with 13 bases between. CDR3 length: 14 residues. Germline CDR1 and CDR2: MNHEY and SMNVEV (reference sequence). CDR3 protein: CASRPTGINQPQHF. The CDR3 DNA reads TGTGCCAGCAGGCCGACTGGGATAAATCAGCCCCAGCATTTT.

The chain joins TRBV20-1 to TRBJ2-3; 9 positions agree with TRBD2. V was pared by 2 bases and J by 2 bases, with 8 bases of the junction left unmatched. The length of the CDR3 is 16 residues. Germline CDR1 DFQATT, CDR2 SNEGSKA (reference sequence). The CDR3 region is CSARTPSGVLTDTQYF. The CDR3 region has the DNA TGCAGTGCTAGAACGCCTAGCGGGGTACTCACAGATACGCAGTATTTT.

In this sample, this clonotype turned up many times. The chain is built from TRBV11-3 and TRBJ2-1, with TRBD1 identical over 11 bases. Germline V gene data show CDR1 as SGHNT and CDR2 as YENEEA. Trimming at V came to 5 bases and at J to 6 bases, leaving 6 bases not matched to a gene. This CDR3 has 15 amino acids. The CDR3 sequence is CASSLRGTGGNEQFF. In DNA, the CDR3 is TGTGCCAGCAGCCTACGGGGGACAGGGGGCAATGAGCAGTTCTTC.

The chain has TRBV7-6 and TRBJ1-6; D is unclear. The CDR3 is 18 amino acids. Germline-derived CDR1 and CDR2 are SGHVS and FNYEAQ. V lost 3 bases to trimming and J lost 6 bases, with 21 bases between them. CDR3 amino acids: CASSFGPFCPAPNSPLHF. CDR3 sequence (DNA): TGTGCCAGCAGCTTTGGCCCGTTTTGCCCAGCGCCTAATTCACCCCTCCACTTT.

This clonotype has only a few counts. The genes are TRBV3-1 and TRBJ2-1; 7 positions agree with TRBD2. Germline V lookup: CDR1 LGHDT, CDR2 YNNKEL (reference sequence). With V trimmed by 1 base and J by 3 bases, 3 bases remained unmatched. CDR3 size: 15 residues. The chain's CDR3 is CASSQAGGNYNEQFF. Written as DNA, the CDR3 is TGTGCCAGCAGCCAAGCGGGGGGAAACTACAATGAGCAGTTCTTC.

The gene calls are TRBV20-1 and TRBJ1-1; D not resolved. The CDR3 is 13 residues long. V lost 2 bases and J 4 bases, leaving 11 bases between the germline ends. Germline assignment: CDR1 DFQATT and CDR2 SNEGSKA (reference sequence). CDR3 residues: CSARTPWGTEAFF. CDR3 nucleotide sequence: TGCAGTGCTAGAACCCCATGGGGCACTGAAGCTTTCTTT.

The V and J genes are TRBV2 and TRBJ1-5; D perhaps matches TRBD1 (6 bases). CDR1 and CDR2 from the germline V gene are SNHLY and FYNNEI. The length of the CDR3 is 16 residues. V was pared by 4 bases and J by 1 base, with 14 bases between. CDR3 loop: CASSAGHLASNQPQHF. DNA of the CDR3: TGTGCCAGCAGTGCGGGACACCTGGCAAGCAATCAGCCCCAGCATTTT.

V usage is TRBV20-1 and J usage is TRBJ2-1, with 9 bases that match TRBD1. The CDR3 runs to 15 residues. The ends lost 5 bases at V and 8 bases at J; junction bases unmatched: 13. Germline CDR1 reads DFQATT; CDR2 reads SNEGSKA (reference sequence). This chain's CDR3 is CSAGTGTGIWDEQFF. CDR3 coding DNA: TGCAGTGCTGGAACCGGGACAGGGATTTGGGATGAGCAGTTCTTC.

The chain uses TRBV9 and TRBJ2-2, with D perhaps matching TRBD2 (6 bases). Per germline, CDR1 SGDLS and CDR2 YYNGEE. Trimming removed 4 bases at V and 1 base at J, with 8 bases between. CDR3 size: 14 residues. The CDR3 sequence: CASSSSGNTGELFF. The CDR3 DNA follows: TGTGCCAGCAGCAGTAGCGGGAACACCGGGGAGCTGTTTTTT.

This clonotype appeared a few times. The V call is TRBV6-1, the J call TRBJ1-1, with 7 bases matching TRBD1. The J segment lost 6 bases and the V segment lost 8 bases, leaving 9 bases of the junction unmatched. This CDR3 region has 13 residues. Germline CDR1 reads MNHNS; CDR2 reads SASEGT. CDR3 in amino acids: CASYYRGGPEAFF. The CDR3 nucleotides are TGTGCCAGCTACTACAGGGGAGGACCTGAAGCTTTCTTT.

This clonotype was counted a few times. V usage is TRBV24-1 and J usage is TRBJ2-3; D not certain. V lost 3 bases and J 3 bases, leaving 9 bases between the germline ends. Germline loops: CDR1 KGHDR, CDR2 SFDVKD. There are 14 residues in the CDR3. The CDR3 here is CATSDPPETDTQYF. In DNA form, the CDR3 reads TGTGCCACCAGTGATCCGCCCGAAACAGATACGCAGTATTTT.

The chain combines TRBV4-3 with TRBJ2-7; D remains ambiguous. The CDR3 loop spans 16 amino acids. Between the trimmed V and J ends, which lost 2 bases and 5 bases, there was a span of 19 bases. The V gene's germline CDR1 is LGHNA and CDR2 YSLEER. CDR3 residues: CASSQSLGEAYHEQYF. The CDR3 nucleotides read TGCGCCAGCAGCCAATCCCTCGGCGAAGCGTACCACGAGCAGTACTTC.